The 16 T cell receptor beta chains given below trace back to one sample, sequenced in a study of T cells in Graves' hyperthyroidism and ophthalmopathy. Amplification yielded TCR beta CDR3 regions, with RNA transcripts as the source. First-round RT-PCR of the TCR CDR3 relied on the HTBI primer set. TCRdb analysed the multiplex PCR reads with MiXCR anew, one entry per CDR3 protein. The data show hundreds of thousands of distinct CDR3 sequences, with 14% seen just once and roughly 10% held by the top ten. The source material was blood. The receptor source for this set is a woman between 18 and 29 years old with Graves' hyperthyroidism.

The genes are TRBV28 and TRBJ2-3; TRBD1 agrees at 9 bases. Germline trimming cut 6 bases from V and 6 bases from J; bases unmatched to any gene: 4. This CDR3 spans 13 amino acids. CDR1 and CDR2 from the germline V gene are MDHEN and SYDVKM. The CDR3 is CASRGQGRDTQYF. DNA for the CDR3: TGTGCCAGCAGGGGACAGGGACGCGATACGCAGTATTTT.

This clonotype was picked up many times. The J gene is TRBJ2-7, the V gene TRBV2; TRBD1 or TRBD2 may be the D gene (5 bases each). Deletions cut 10 bases from V and 6 bases from J, with 19 bases between. CDR1 SNHLY and CDR2 FYNNEI come from the germline V gene. The CDR3 is 13 residues long. The CDR3 is CATRAPLGVEQYF. In nucleotides, the CDR3 is TGTGCCACCCGTGCCCCCTTGGGGGTCGAGCAGTACTTC.

In its sample, this clonotype was seen many times. The chain joins TRBV18 to TRBJ1-5, with D possibly TRBD1 on 5 matching bases. Trimming pared 6 bases from V and 6 bases from J, leaving 12 bases between. Per germline, CDR1 KGHSH and CDR2 LQKENI. The CDR3 covers 13 residues. The CDR3 is CASSGDVAQPQHF. The CDR3 DNA reads as TGTGCCAGCTCCGGGGACGTGGCTCAGCCCCAGCATTTT.

This clonotype was seen more than once but under ten times. J is TRBJ2-2 and V is TRBV7-6; possible D gene TRBD2, 5 bases. Germline CDR1 SGHVS, CDR2 FNYEAQ. CDR3 length: 13 amino acids. The V end lost 5 bases, the J end lost 11 bases, and 15 bases lay between the germline ends. For the CDR3, the DNA is TGTGCCAGCAGCCCAGCCGGGATGAACGAGCTGTTTTTT. This encodes CASSPAGMNELFF.

The table lists this clonotype with many counts. The chain links TRBV30 to TRBJ1-5, with 8 bases identical to TRBD1. V shed 3 bases, J shed 2 bases, and the junction held 6 bases outside the gene matches. The CDR3 extends over 15 amino acids. Germline V gene sequence: CDR1 GTSNPN, CDR2 SVGIG (reference sequence). CDR3 DNA sequence: TGTGCCTGGAGCTGGGGACAGGCGGGCAATCAGCCCCAGCATTTT. Protein: CAWSWGQAGNQPQHF.

The sample holds many counts of this clonotype. The chain recombines TRBV11-2 with TRBJ2-7, with D perhaps given as TRBD1 or TRBD2 (5 bases each). Germline assignment: CDR1 SGHAT and CDR2 FQNNGV. The CDR3 runs 13 residues. V dropped 4 bases and J dropped 3 bases, with 10 bases sitting between them. The CDR3 DNA reads as TGTGCCAGCAGCTCCCGGGACGGCTACGAGCAGTACTTC. It codes for CASSSRDGYEQYF.

The sample holds a few counts of this clonotype. Germline and junction disagree at one end, which may indicate a read error. V usage is TRBV4-1 and J usage is TRBJ2-5; D perhaps matches TRBD2 (5 bases). The CDR3 consists of 15 residues. Per the germline V gene, CDR1 is MGHRA and CDR2 is YSYEKL. This chain's CDR3 is CANSQGFGERETQYF. The CDR3 bases are TGCGCCAACAGCCAAGGGTTCGGGGAGCGAGAGACCCAGTACTTC.

This clonotype was observed many times. V gene TRBV3-1 combines with J gene TRBJ2-2, with a weak D call TRBD2 (6 bases). The ends were cut back, 1 base at V and 1 base at J, with 10 bases in the middle. Germline assignment: CDR1 LGHDT and CDR2 YNNKEL (reference sequence). The CDR3 sequence is 16 residues long. The CDR3 reads CASSQGVGGNTGELFF. The CDR3 DNA follows: TGTGCCAGCAGCCAAGGAGTGGGAGGGAACACCGGGGAGCTGTTTTTT.

This clonotype was recorded a few times. The CDR3: CASSFYGGQNTGELFF. The CDR3 DNA reads as TGTGCCAGCAGTTTTTATGGAGGGCAGAACACCGGGGAGCTGTTTTTT. J is TRBJ2-2 and V is TRBV12-3 or TRBV12-4; maybe TRBD2 (6 bases). The CDR3 loop spans 16 amino acids. V was clipped by 3 bases and J by 1 base, with 12 bases between them.

In its sample, this clonotype was seen many times. This chain uses TRBV10-3 with TRBJ2-7, with 11 bases lining up with TRBD2. V shed 6 bases and J 3 bases; nucleotides not matched to a gene: 4. The CDR3 runs to 14 residues. In germline, CDR1 is ENHRY, CDR2 SYGVKD. The CDR3 coding sequence is TGTGCCATCAGGGCCGGGACTAGCGGCTACGAGCAGTACTTC. Encoded protein: CAIRAGTSGYEQYF.

This clonotype was seen repeatedly, ten times or more. The rearrangement joins TRBV30 to TRBJ2-5; 7 bases map to TRBD2. The V gene's germline CDR1 is GTSNPN and CDR2 SVGIG (reference sequence). There are 14 residues in the CDR3. V shed 7 bases and J 7 bases; nucleotides not matched to a gene: 15. The CDR3 sequence is CASRTRGERGTQYF. The DNA of the CDR3 is TGTGCCTCCAGGACTAGAGGGGAGCGAGGGACCCAGTACTTC.

This clonotype has at least ten counts. This chain joins TRBV6-1 and TRBJ2-3; TRBD1 aligns across 9 bases. Germline V gene data show CDR1 as MNHNS and CDR2 as SASEGT. Trimming cost V 3 bases and J 1 base; bases outside gene matches: 5. This CDR3 has 16 amino acids. The DNA of the CDR3 is TGTGCCAGCAGTGATTTTACAGGGGGCGGCACAGATACGCAGTATTTT. Residues: CASSDFTGGGTDTQYF.

This clonotype was seen ten or more times. The chain is built from TRBV20-1 and TRBJ1-1; a weak D match, TRBD1 (6 bases). The germline V gene has CDR1 DFQATT and CDR2 SNEGSKA (reference sequence). V shed 1 base and J shed 4 bases, with 13 bases lying between them. This CDR3 is built from 14 residues. Here the CDR3 DNA reads TGCAGTGCTAGAGGACAGGAGTGGATCACTGAAGCTTTCTTT. It translates to CSARGQEWITEAFF.

This chain uses TRBV27 with TRBJ1-4, with D maybe TRBD1 (5 bases). V shed 3 bases and J shed 8 bases, with 10 bases lying between them. The CDR3 totals 13 residues. Germline V lookup: CDR1 MNHEY, CDR2 SMNVEV (reference sequence). The CDR3 sequence is CASSLTGEEKLFF. The CDR3 nucleotides are TGTGCCAGCAGTTTGACGGGGGAGGAAAAACTGTTTTTT.

This clonotype has ten or more counts. The chain employs TRBV11-1 and TRBJ2-7, with TRBD1 matching 7 bases. V trimming: 5 bases; J trimming: 2 bases; junction bases outside the gene matches: 6. The CDR3 is 14 residues long. CDR1 is SGHAT and CDR2 is FQDESV in the germline V gene (reference sequence). The CDR3 loop reads CASSAGTATYEQYF. CDR3 bases: TGTGCCAGCAGCGCCGGGACAGCCACCTACGAGCAGTACTTC.

This clonotype appeared many times. This chain links TRBV11-2 with TRBJ2-1; perhaps D is TRBD1 or TRBD2 (7 bases each). This CDR3 spans 15 amino acids. Per the germline V gene, CDR1 is SGHAT and CDR2 is FQNNGV. Trimming cost V 2 bases and J 4 bases, with 12 bases left between them. The CDR3 reads CASSLIRGGYNEQFF. The CDR3 DNA sequence: TGTGCCAGCAGCTTAATCAGGGGGGGTTACAATGAGCAGTTCTTC.